This T cell receptor beta chain was found in a study of shared clonotypes between healthy human individuals. All donors were Caucasian adults living in Nashville, Tennessee. A CD45RA-negative memory subset and a CD45RA+ naive subset were separated from the CD4+ cells. Replicate PCRs for sorted subsets used around 200 ng DNA; this equaled 25,000 to 30,000 T cell genomes. The data were produced by immunoSEQ multiplex PCR, yet TCRdb's version contains in-frame clones alone and is incomplete. Seen here are about 1.1 million clones, around three quarters observed once, and the top ten hold approximately 0.95%. The CDR3 spans 16 residues. Germline V CDR1 and CDR2: GTSNPN, SVGIG (reference sequence). Trimming stripped 3 bases from V and 3 bases from J, with 18 bases between.

The sequence was obtained from a man between 18 and 29 years old in good health. Some clones in this sample may be carry-over from other donors' samples. The sample comprised memory CD4+ T cells from PBMCs. Subset specified: CD45RA-negative fraction. This chain connects TRBV30 to TRBJ1-5; a possible D gene is TRBD1 (6 bases). CDR3 DNA sequence: TGTGCCTGGAGGGTAAAAGGGGGGGCTGACAATCAGCCCCAGCATTTT. Its translation: CAWRVKGGADNQPQHF.